This T cell receptor beta chain was obtained from a study of blood T cells in healthy people across ages. Whole-study findings and limits: Researchers said unsorted PBMCs prevented a conclusive naive versus antigen-experienced comparison.

This clonotype was counted only a few times. Its antigen is still unknown. A second PCR of about 7 to 12 cycles used a sample-barcoded 5' primer and a J-beta primer mix. TCRdb redid the calling of the 5' RACE reads with MiXCR, one entry per CDR3 protein. Among 700,000 to 800,000 distinct CDR3 sequences, 40% to 45% were seen once, and the ten largest hold 20% to 25%. V trimming: 5 bases; J trimming: 3 bases; junction bases outside the gene matches: 6. Germline CDR1 is SEHNR and CDR2 is FQNEAQ (reference sequence). The CDR3 consists of 16 residues. The specimen was blood. The receptor's source is a woman between 55 and 75 years old in good health. The chain employs TRBV7-9 and TRBJ2-1, with 11 bases fitting TRBD2. CDR3 residues: CASSRPLAGGYNEQFF. The CDR3 DNA sequence: TGTGCCAGCAGCCGGCCCCTAGCGGGAGGCTACAATGAGCAGTTCTTC.